A single sample is the source of the 26 T cell receptor beta chains below, sequenced in a study of T cell responses to AZD1222 COVID-19 vaccine. Clones were sequenced by immunoSEQ multiplex PCR, and TCRdb holds only the in-frame ones, with some missing. Of 85,000 to 130,000 clones listed, about 93% were seen once; the top ten hold less than 5%. The sequenced sample was peripheral blood, obtained on day 0 of AZD1222 vaccination. The receptors come from an adult in good health.

V is TRBV5-6 and J is TRBJ2-1; D ambiguous. The V gene lost 0 bases and the J gene lost 6 bases, with 4 bases spanning the gap. The length of the CDR3 is 12 residues. Germline values: CDR1 SGHDT, CDR2 YYEEEE. In nucleotides, the CDR3 is TGTGCCAGCAGCTTGGGACGCAATGAGCAGTTCTTC. Its translation is CASSLGRNEQFF.

The CDR3: CAWSRYRQNQPQHF. CDR3 bases: TGTGCCTGGAGTAGGTACCGCCAAAATCAGCCCCAGCATTTT. The chain carries TRBV30 and TRBJ1-5; no clear D gene. The CDR3 runs to 14 residues. From germline, CDR1 is GTSNPN and CDR2 SVGIG (reference sequence). The V and J ends lost 2 bases and 4 bases respectively, with 12 bases between them.

This chain joins TRBV15 and TRBJ1-2; the match to TRBD1 covers 11 bases. The germline V gene encodes CDR1 LNHNV and CDR2 YYDKDF (reference sequence). The CDR3 extends over 17 amino acids. After removal of 0 bases from V and 8 bases from J, the junction contained 11 bases not matched to a gene. The CDR3 spells CATSRDRAGQGAGGYTF. DNA of the CDR3: TGTGCCACCAGCAGAGATCGTGCAGGACAGGGGGCAGGAGGCTACACCTTC. The full variable domain, completed using reference TRBV15 and TRBJ1-2, is DAMVIQNPRYQVTQFGKPVTLSCSQTLNHNVMYWYQQKSSQAPKLLFHYYDKDFNNEADTPDNFQSRRPNTSFCFLDIRSPGLGDTAMYLCATSRDRAGQGAGGYTFGSGTRLTVV.

The chain employs TRBV2 and TRBJ2-7; TRBD1 matches at 8 bases. The V gene end was trimmed by 6 bases and the J gene end by 5 bases; junction bases not matched to a gene: 9. CDR1 is SNHLY, CDR2 FYNNEI, per germline. The CDR3 has 14 residues. The CDR3 nucleotides are TGTGCCAGCAGGAGAACAGGGGGAGGCAACGAGCAGTACTTC. This codes for CASRRTGGGNEQYF.

CDR3 sequence reads: CASALGNEQFF. CDR3 nucleotide sequence: TGTGCCAGCGCGCTTGGGAATGAGCAGTTCTTC. The V and J genes are TRBV3-1 (or the pseudogene TRBV3-2) and TRBJ2-1; D is unresolved. The germline V gene encodes CDR1 LGHDT and CDR2 YNNKEL (reference sequence). This CDR3 has 11 residues. Between the trimmed V and J ends, which lost 8 bases and 7 bases, there was a span of 9 bases.

The V and J genes are TRBV9 and TRBJ2-1; a weak D match, TRBD2 (5 bases). The CDR3 has 17 amino acids. Trimming stripped 0 bases from V and 5 bases from J, with 18 bases between. Germline V gives CDR1 SGDLS, CDR2 YYNGEE. CDR3 region: CASSVAGSRLPNNEQFF. The DNA of the CDR3 is TGTGCCAGCAGCGTAGCTGGGAGTAGGCTACCGAACAATGAGCAGTTCTTC.

This clone was picked up a small number of times. The V call is TRBV9, the J call TRBJ1-3, with a tentative D call TRBD1 (6 bases). The CDR3 runs 16 residues. The V gene's germline CDR1 is SGDLS and CDR2 YYNGEE. Trimming stripped 0 bases from V and 4 bases from J, with 14 bases between. CDR3 DNA: TGTGCCAGCAGCGTAGACCCCGCGGGGGCGGGAAACACCATATATTTT. Protein: CASSVDPAGAGNTIYF.

The chain recombines TRBV5-4 with TRBJ2-3; D gene unclear. Trimming took off 0 bases at V and 2 bases at J, with 7 bases between the two ends. The CDR3 loop spans 14 amino acids. Germline V lookup: CDR1 SGHNT, CDR2 YYREEE (reference sequence). This CDR3 is CASSLEQNTDTQYF. The CDR3, as DNA: TGTGCCAGCAGCTTGGAGCAGAACACAGATACGCAGTATTTT.

The gene calls are TRBV2 and TRBJ2-1; D is perhaps TRBD2 (5 bases). Germline lookup yields CDR1 SNHLY and CDR2 FYNNEI. The CDR3 is 14 amino acids. V was pared by 3 bases and J by 9 bases, with 15 bases between. CDR3 DNA sequence: TGTGCCAGCAGTGACATCGATTCCAGCGGTGAGCAGTTCTTC. It yields the protein CASSDIDSSGEQFF. The complete variable domain, with remaining parts taken from reference TRBV2 and TRBJ2-1, reads EPEVTQTPSHQVTQMGQEVILRCVPISNHLYFYWYRQILGQKVEFLVSFYNNEISEKSEIFDDQFSVERPDGSNFTLKIRSTKLEDSAMYFCASSDIDSSGEQFFGPGTRLTVL.

The gene calls are TRBV18 and TRBJ1-2, with 8 bases matching TRBD1. CDR3 length: 14 residues. The germline V gene has CDR1 KGHSH and CDR2 LQKENI. J gave up 5 bases and V 3 bases, and 5 bases lay outside the gene matches. CDR3 DNA sequence: TGTGCCAGCTCACCGAACAGGGGGGAGTATGGCTACACCTTC. This gives the protein CASSPNRGEYGYTF.

The chain recombines TRBV6-5 with TRBJ2-2; 8 bases are shared with TRBD1. Germline CDR1 reads MNHEY; CDR2 reads SVGAGI. The CDR3 has 15 amino acids. The ends lost 4 bases at V and 4 bases at J; junction bases unmatched: 5. The CDR3 coding sequence is TGTGCCAGCAGTTCCAGGGGGCTGATCACCGGGGAGCTGTTTTTT. Translation: CASSSRGLITGELFF.

The gene calls are TRBV20-1 and TRBJ2-5; D is uncertain. CDR1 and CDR2 (germline): DFQATT, SNEGSKA (reference sequence). Trimming shortened V by 6 bases and J by 0 bases, and 5 bases separated the two germline ends. The CDR3 spans 11 residues. The CDR3 here is CSAEYQETQYF. The CDR3 nucleotides read TGCAGTGCGGAGTACCAAGAGACCCAGTACTTC.

The chain's CDR3 is CASSQEGDSYEQYF. The CDR3 nucleotides read TGTGCCAGCAGCCAAGAGGGAGATTCCTACGAGCAGTACTTC. The chain carries TRBV3-1 (or the pseudogene TRBV3-2) and TRBJ2-7, with D perhaps TRBD2 (5 bases). This CDR3 contains 14 residues. CDR1 LGHDT and CDR2 YNNKEL come from the germline V gene (reference sequence). V was cut by 0 bases and J by 1 base, with 7 bases left in between.

This rearrangement joins TRBV24-1 to TRBJ2-2, with no clear D. Germline CDR1 KGHDR, CDR2 SFDVKD. Trimming removed 8 bases from V and 3 bases from J, with 18 bases in between. This CDR3 has 16 amino acids. The CDR3 DNA reads as TGTGCCACCACCCGACCCCTCCGCTATCACACCGGGGAGCTGTTTTTT. Translating it yields CATTRPLRYHTGELFF.

The chain employs TRBV12-5 and TRBJ1-6, with D possibly being TRBD1 (6 bases). The CDR3 sequence is 16 residues long. The germline V gene has CDR1 LGHNT and CDR2 FRNRAP. V was pared by 0 bases and J by 9 bases, with 15 bases between. CDR3 sequence reads: CASGLVGGQLRSPLHF. The CDR3 bases are TGTGCTAGTGGTTTGGTAGGAGGACAGCTACGTTCACCCCTCCACTTT.

The V gene is TRBV2, the J gene TRBJ1-5; 7 positions match TRBD1. The CDR3 consists of 14 residues. V lost 6 bases and J lost 4; bases outside the gene matches: 6. In germline, CDR1 is SNHLY, CDR2 FYNNEI. Here the CDR3 DNA reads TGTGCCAGCAGGGCCAGGGGGATTAATCAGCCCCAGCATTTT. Translation gives CASRARGINQPQHF. The whole variable domain, filled in from reference TRBV2 and TRBJ1-5, reads EPEVTQTPSHQVTQMGQEVILRCVPISNHLYFYWYRQILGQKVEFLVSFYNNEISEKSEIFDDQFSVERPDGSNFTLKIRSTKLEDSAMYFCASRARGINQPQHFGDGTRLSIL.

The chain couples TRBV11-3 to TRBJ2-3, with D unresolved. CDR1 is SGHNT and CDR2 is YENEEA in the germline V gene. This CDR3 comprises 11 residues. Trimming took 3 bases from V and 5 from J, leaving 3 bases between them. Here the CDR3 reads CASSLRDTQYF. DNA of the CDR3: TGTGCCAGCAGCTTGAGAGATACGCAGTATTTT. Drawing the rest from reference TRBV11-3 and TRBJ2-3, the complete variable domain is EAGVVQSPRYKIIEKKQPVAFWCNPISGHNTLYWYLQNLGQGPELLIRYENEEAVDDSQLPKDRFSAERLKGVDSTLKIQPAELGDSAVYLCASSLRDTQYFGPGTRLTVL.

This clone was seen a single time. V gene TRBV2 combines with J gene TRBJ2-7, with 8 bases fitting TRBD1. The CDR3 totals 12 residues. V was pared by 6 bases and J by 5 bases, with 3 bases of the junction left unmatched. In germline, CDR1 is SNHLY, CDR2 FYNNEI. The CDR3 is CASRDRVHEQYF. CDR3 coding DNA: TGTGCCAGCAGGGACAGGGTCCACGAGCAGTACTTC. Full variable domain (rest looked up from reference TRBV2 and TRBJ2-7): EPEVTQTPSHQVTQMGQEVILRCVPISNHLYFYWYRQILGQKVEFLVSFYNNEISEKSEIFDDQFSVERPDGSNFTLKIRSTKLEDSAMYFCASRDRVHEQYFGPGTRLTVT.

The rearrangement joins TRBV2 to TRBJ1-5; 7 nucleotides agree with TRBD1. The length of the CDR3 is 15 residues. Trimming at V came to 7 bases and at J to 7 bases, leaving 13 bases not matched to a gene. Germline values: CDR1 SNHLY, CDR2 FYNNEI. The CDR3 region is CASTLTTTGNQPQHF. For the CDR3, the DNA is TGTGCCAGCACCCTAACAACGACAGGGAACCAGCCCCAGCATTTT.

The rearrangement links TRBV19 to TRBJ1-4; 8 bases line up with TRBD1. Per germline, CDR1 LNHDA and CDR2 SQIVND (reference sequence). The CDR3 has 16 residues. V was pared by 5 bases and J by 3 bases, with 8 bases of the junction left unmatched. CDR3 amino acids: CASSVSGGWANEKLFF. The CDR3 DNA is TGTGCCAGTAGTGTCTCAGGGGGCTGGGCTAATGAAAAACTGTTTTTT.

The chain recombines TRBV10-3 with TRBJ1-2; a possible D gene is TRBD1 (6 bases). The CDR3 has 15 amino acids. CDR1 and CDR2 from the germline V gene are ENHRY and SYGVKD. V lost 8 bases and J lost 3, with 19 bases in between. CDR3 region: CAISSSKGDDYGYTF. CDR3 DNA: TGTGCCATCTCCTCATCCAAGGGGGACGACTATGGCTACACCTTC.

The chain is built from TRBV5-1 and TRBJ2-7; D is uncertain. V lost 0 bases, J lost 0 bases, and 10 bases lay in between. This CDR3 contains 15 residues. Germline V gene sequence: CDR1 SGHRS, CDR2 YFSETQ. The CDR3: CASSLGEISSYEQYF. The CDR3 coding sequence is TGCGCCAGCAGCTTGGGCGAGATAAGCTCCTACGAGCAGTACTTC.

The chain has TRBV10-3 and TRBJ2-3; D is undetermined. Germline V lookup: CDR1 ENHRY, CDR2 SYGVKD. Trimming took off 5 bases at V and 3 bases at J, with 6 bases between the two ends. CDR3 length: 12 amino acids. This chain's CDR3 is CAISKETDTQYF. The CDR3 region has the DNA TGTGCCATCAGTAAAGAGACAGATACGCAGTATTTT.

The rearrangement uses TRBV6-5 and TRBJ2-6; possibly TRBD1 or TRBD2 for D (5 bases each). This CDR3 comprises 15 residues. Looked up from germline, CDR1 is MNHEY and CDR2 is SVGAGI. V shed 6 bases and J shed 4 bases, with 13 bases lying between them. This CDR3 reads CASRPGDGGANVLTF. CDR3 DNA: TGTGCCAGCAGACCTGGGGACGGAGGGGCCAACGTCCTGACTTTC.

This clone occurred a few times. The genes are TRBV29-1 and TRBJ1-2; a possible D gene is TRBD1 (6 bases). The CDR3 has 13 amino acids. CDR1 is SQVTM, CDR2 ANQGSEA, per germline. The V and J ends lost 7 bases and 5 bases respectively, with 17 bases between them. The CDR3 loop reads CSARTRGLYGYTF. The CDR3 DNA is TGCAGCGCCCGGACCAGGGGTCTGTATGGCTACACCTTC.

The V call is TRBV28, the J call TRBJ1-1; 7 bases match TRBD1. Germline V gives CDR1 MDHEN, CDR2 SYDVKM. There are 13 residues in the CDR3. The trim removed 5 bases at V and 4 bases at J, leaving 4 bases unmatched. The CDR3 DNA reads as TGTGCCAGCAGTCCGACAGGGATCACTGAAGCTTTCTTT. Protein: CASSPTGITEAFF.